These 2 T cell receptor beta chains were all obtained from the same sample, sequenced in a study of shared clonotypes between healthy human individuals. Assay used: immunoSEQ multiplex PCR; TCRdb lists only in-frame clones, some missing. The sample records some 2,000,000 clones, roughly 94% being singletons. Source material: naive CD4+ T cells sorted from blood. Subset of the sample: CD45RA+ positively selected. All receptors derive from a young man in good health.

This chain joins TRBV10-3 and TRBJ1-4; 8 bases agree with TRBD1. Germline V gives CDR1 ENHRY, CDR2 SYGVKD. The CDR3 is 14 residues long. The V gene end was trimmed by 6 bases and the J gene end by 5 bases; junction bases not matched to a gene: 5. The CDR3, as DNA: TGTGCCATCAGGCAGGGACAGGACAATGAAAAACTGTTTTTT. It translates to CAIRQGQDNEKLFF.

This clone has only one observation. Other DNA sequences in the same sample also yield this CDR3. V and J are TRBV10-3 and TRBJ2-3, with D possibly being TRBD1 or TRBD2 (5 bases each). Germline-derived CDR1 and CDR2 are ENHRY and SYGVKD. Deletions cut 6 bases from V and 3 bases from J, with 7 bases between. The CDR3 loop spans 12 amino acids. CDR3 nucleotides: TGTGCCATCAGCGAGGGGACAGATACGCAGTATTTT. It yields the protein CAISEGTDTQYF.